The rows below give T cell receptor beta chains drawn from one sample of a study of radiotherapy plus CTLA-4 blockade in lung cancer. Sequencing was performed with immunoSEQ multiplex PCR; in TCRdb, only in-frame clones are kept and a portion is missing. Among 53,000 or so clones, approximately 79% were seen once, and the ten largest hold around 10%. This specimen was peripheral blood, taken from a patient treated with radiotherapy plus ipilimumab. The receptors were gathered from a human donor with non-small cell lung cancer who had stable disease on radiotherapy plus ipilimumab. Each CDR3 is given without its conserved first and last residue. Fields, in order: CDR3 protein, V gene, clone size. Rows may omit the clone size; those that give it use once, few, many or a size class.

CDR3aa: ASRGTGTEAQY; v_gene: TRBV6-1; abundance: NA
CDR3aa: ASSLEGRQGTSYGYT; v_gene: TRBV7-8; abundance: once
CDR3aa: ASSLEVWKETQY; v_gene: TRBV7-2; abundance: once
CDR3aa: ASSQSAPTGGFGELF; v_gene: TRBV23-1; abundance: NA
CDR3aa: ASSLPTGTDDGELF; v_gene: TRBV7-6; abundance: once
CDR3aa: ASSPPGVSPLH; v_gene: TRBV18; abundance: few
CDR3aa: ASSSGSVREKLF; v_gene: TRBV5-1; abundance: NA
CDR3aa: ASRGGVLGSPLH; v_gene: TRBV19; abundance: NA
CDR3aa: ASSPQGSSGNTIY; v_gene: TRBV18; abundance: NA
CDR3aa: ASKPGQGPYGYT; v_gene: TRBV6-5; abundance: NA
CDR3aa: ASWEGGLGSNTEAF; v_gene: TRBV28; abundance: once
CDR3aa: ATRVGGIGNQPQH; v_gene: TRBV15; abundance: NA
CDR3aa: ASSLDRGTGSYEQY; v_gene: TRBV7-6; abundance: NA
CDR3aa: ASSLAVTSGHNEQF; v_gene: TRBV5-1; abundance: NA
CDR3aa: ASSPPGLVGELF; v_gene: TRBV4-2; abundance: NA
CDR3aa: ASSPGERVGDQPQH; v_gene: TRBV5-8; abundance: NA
CDR3aa: ASVGGRPTYEQY; v_gene: TRBV2; abundance: once
CDR3aa: ASGRTDTQY; v_gene: TRBV2; abundance: NA
CDR3aa: ASSSGQGGGYGYT; v_gene: TRBV13; abundance: medium-sized
CDR3aa: ASNTPRVTGGTGELF; v_gene: TRBV7-9; abundance: NA
CDR3aa: SVEVLHTIY; v_gene: TRBV29-1; abundance: few
CDR3aa: ASTKDRGYNSPLH; v_gene: TRBV4-2; abundance: medium-sized
CDR3aa: ASSRRGNSGNTIY; v_gene: TRBV19; abundance: NA
CDR3aa: ASSSQAGNTEAF; v_gene: TRBV11-2; abundance: NA
CDR3aa: ASSLKGPGGRYT; v_gene: TRBV7-3; abundance: NA
CDR3aa: ASSLLEGNYNSPLH; v_gene: TRBV7-9; abundance: NA
CDR3aa: ASSEGGAEAF; v_gene: TRBV7-9; abundance: NA
CDR3aa: ASSSPGQGVYEQY; v_gene: TRBV6-5; abundance: NA
CDR3aa: ASSEIRNQETQY; v_gene: TRBV10-1; abundance: NA
CDR3aa: SVELRGSNYGYT; v_gene: TRBV29-1; abundance: NA
CDR3aa: ASSVGALAGGQETQY; v_gene: TRBV9; abundance: NA
CDR3aa: ASSYPERAPGNTIY; v_gene: TRBV6-5; abundance: once
CDR3aa: ASSSLGGTSGAF; v_gene: TRBV7-2; abundance: NA
CDR3aa: ASSLETTSTEAF; v_gene: TRBV5-1; abundance: few
CDR3aa: ASSTYGQGDNSPLH; v_gene: TRBV6-6; abundance: few
CDR3aa: ASSLDGTSTDTQY; v_gene: TRBV5-1; abundance: NA
CDR3aa: ASRSQGAIGQPQH; v_gene: TRBV19; abundance: once